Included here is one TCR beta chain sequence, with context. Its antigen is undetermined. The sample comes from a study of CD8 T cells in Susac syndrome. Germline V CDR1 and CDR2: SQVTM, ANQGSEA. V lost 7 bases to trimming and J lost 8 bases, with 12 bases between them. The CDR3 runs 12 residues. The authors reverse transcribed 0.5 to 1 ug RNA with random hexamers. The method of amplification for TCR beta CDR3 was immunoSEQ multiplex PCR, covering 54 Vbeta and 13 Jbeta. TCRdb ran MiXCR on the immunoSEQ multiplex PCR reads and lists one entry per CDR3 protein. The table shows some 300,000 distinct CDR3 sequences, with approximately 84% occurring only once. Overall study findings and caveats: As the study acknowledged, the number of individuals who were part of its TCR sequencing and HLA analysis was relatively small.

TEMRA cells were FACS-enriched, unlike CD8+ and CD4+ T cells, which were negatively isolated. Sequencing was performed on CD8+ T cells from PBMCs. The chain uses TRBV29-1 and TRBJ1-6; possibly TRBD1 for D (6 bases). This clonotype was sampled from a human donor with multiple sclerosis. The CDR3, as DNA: TGCAGCGCACAGGGAGTGGATTCACCCCTCCACTTT. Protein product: CSAQGVDSPLHF.